This T cell receptor beta chain was documented in a study of molecular identifiers for immune sequencing clone quantification. The use of previously described methods and listed TCR primers produced the bulk TCR libraries. MiXCR was run by TCRdb on the PCR reads, yielding one entry per CDR3 protein. The sample has about 510,000 distinct CDR3 sequences, about a quarter seen once; the top ten hold around 0.76%. This clonotype came up many times. Its antigen is still unknown. The V end was cut by 3 bases, the J end by 0 bases, with 6 bases between. The CDR3 has 14 residues. The germline V gene encodes CDR1 SGHVS and CDR2 FNYEAQ. Study-level findings and limits: Investigators reportedly could detect spiked Jurkat TCR RNA from one cell among over 900,000 naive cells. Over 98% of CMV-specific effector molecules, but under 1% of naive ones, were in clones above 20 copies.

CD8+CD4-CCR7+CD45RA+ cells were sorted as naive CD8 T cells. This TCR came from a human donor in good health. Some libraries in this study had Jurkat cell RNA spiked in. Sequenced input: naive CD8+ T cells from blood, with Jurkat cell RNA spiked in. The subset here: FACS-sorted CD8+CD4-CCR7+CD45RA+ naive T cells. This chain joins TRBV7-6 and TRBJ1-3, with D uncertain. The CDR3 is CASSFGDSGNTIYF. The CDR3 nucleotides read TGTGCCAGCAGCTTTGGAGACTCTGGAAACACCATATATTTT.